Listed here are 26 T cell receptor beta chains from one sample, sequenced in a study of patients and donors after allogeneic stem cell transplantation. TCRdb reprocessed the RT-PCR reads with MiXCR, giving one entry per CDR3 protein. This table has roughly 940,000 distinct CDR3 sequences, 15% to 20% appearing once. The specimen was blood, either unsorted or a sorted T cell fraction (not recorded which). These receptor sequences come from a human donor who was either an allogeneic HSCT recipient or a stem cell or donor lymphocyte infusion donor (not recorded which). It is not recorded whose cells these are; they may come from a transplant donor.

This clonotype was picked up many times. V usage is TRBV5-1 and J usage is TRBJ2-1; 8 bases agree with TRBD2. The trim removed 2 bases at V and 6 bases at J, leaving 13 bases unmatched. The CDR3 extends over 17 amino acids. Germline lookup yields CDR1 SGHRS and CDR2 YFSETQ. CDR3 residues: CASSFSPGTSRGNEQFF. Written as DNA, the CDR3 is TGCGCCAGCAGCTTTTCTCCTGGGACTAGTAGGGGCAATGAGCAGTTCTTC.

For the CDR3, the DNA is TGCAGTGCTCTCTGGGCCACCACAGATACGCAGTATTTT. It translates to CSALWATTDTQYF. The J gene is TRBJ2-3, the V gene TRBV20-1, with unresolved D. This CDR3 contains 13 residues. In germline, CDR1 is DFQATT, CDR2 SNEGSKA (reference sequence). Trimming removed 5 bases from V and 2 bases from J, with 11 bases in between.

The chain combines TRBV20-1 with TRBJ2-4; 7 bases map to TRBD1. Looked up from germline, CDR1 is DFQATT and CDR2 is SNEGSKA (reference sequence). After removal of 6 bases from V and 0 bases from J, the junction contained 11 bases not matched to a gene. The CDR3 is 16 amino acids. CDR3 in DNA: TGCAGTGCCTCGAGGACAGGAACTCTAGCCAAAAACATTCAGTACTTC. It codes for CSASRTGTLAKNIQYF.

This clonotype was counted ten times or more. The V and J genes are TRBV5-1 and TRBJ2-1, with a weak D call TRBD2 (5 bases). Germline values: CDR1 SGHRS, CDR2 YFSETQ. The CDR3 is 13 residues long. V was shortened by 0 bases and J by 10 bases, with 11 bases between the two germline ends. The CDR3 DNA reads as TGCGCCAGCAGCTTGGCTCGGGGTCAAGAGCAGTTCTTC. The encoded protein is CASSLARGQEQFF.

The chain joins TRBV5-1 to TRBJ2-1; D gene uncertain. The germline V gene has CDR1 SGHRS and CDR2 YFSETQ. V was clipped by 6 bases and J by 8 bases, with 6 bases between them. The CDR3 has 10 residues. CDR3 sequence reads: CASNGDEQFF. Written as DNA, the CDR3 is TGCGCCAGCAATGGCGATGAGCAGTTCTTC.

This clonotype was counted many times. This chain uses TRBV12-3 or TRBV12-4 with TRBJ2-7; maybe TRBD2 (6 bases). V dropped 3 bases and J dropped 6 bases, with 9 bases sitting between them. CDR3 size: 12 residues. CDR3 coding DNA: TGTGCCAGCAGTTTCGGGGGACTCGAGCAGTACTTC. Translation: CASSFGGLEQYF.

This clonotype came up a few times. This chain connects TRBV5-1 to TRBJ2-2; D perhaps matches TRBD2 (6 bases). V lost 3 bases to trimming and J lost 0 bases, with 12 bases between them. This CDR3 has 16 amino acids. Germline assignment: CDR1 SGHRS and CDR2 YFSETQ. In nucleotides, the CDR3 is TGCGCCAGCAGCTCCCTGGGGGGAGCGAACACCGGGGAGCTGTTTTTT. Its protein product is CASSSLGGANTGELFF.

Many counts were recorded for this clonotype. The gene calls are TRBV6-1 and TRBJ1-3; D is undetermined. CDR1 and CDR2 from the germline V gene are MNHNS and SASEGT. The CDR3 length is 15 residues. Trimming pared 6 bases from V and 0 bases from J, leaving 12 bases between. The CDR3 DNA reads as TGTGCCAGCAGCCGGGGAGCGCTCTCTGGAAACACCATATATTTT. Protein: CASSRGALSGNTIYF.

The J gene is TRBJ2-4, the V gene TRBV11-3; 8 nucleotides align to TRBD2. The V gene's germline CDR1 is SGHNT and CDR2 YENEEA. V shed 5 bases, J shed 7 bases, and the junction held 7 bases outside the gene matches. The CDR3 is 14 amino acids. The CDR3 sequence: CASSRSGGGNIQYF. CDR3 in DNA: TGTGCCAGCAGCCGGAGCGGGGGCGGGAACATTCAGTACTTC.

This clonotype has just a few counts. This chain joins TRBV5-1 and TRBJ1-1; D perhaps matches TRBD1 (5 bases). The ends were cut back, 0 bases at V and 0 bases at J, with 12 bases in the middle. Germline-derived CDR1 and CDR2 are SGHRS and YFSETQ. The CDR3 is made up of 16 amino acids. The CDR3 reads CASSLVAGRMNTEAFF. In DNA form, the CDR3 reads TGCGCCAGCAGCTTGGTGGCGGGACGGATGAACACTGAAGCTTTCTTT.

This clonotype was seen a handful of times. This chain joins TRBV7-9 and TRBJ2-1; D is uncertain. CDR3 length: 14 amino acids. The V gene lost 3 bases and the J gene lost 6 bases, with 12 bases spanning the gap. The germline gives CDR1 SEHNR, CDR2 FQNEAQ (reference sequence). The chain's CDR3 is CASSFEERFNEQFF. The CDR3 DNA reads TGTGCCAGCAGCTTTGAGGAGAGATTCAATGAGCAGTTCTTC.

The V call is TRBV12-3 or TRBV12-4, the J call TRBJ2-1; 8 bases match TRBD1. V lost 0 bases to trimming and J lost 12 bases; unmatched junction nucleotides: 4. The CDR3 totals 13 residues. CDR3 in amino acids: CASSLARGQGQFF. CDR3 in DNA: TGTGCCAGCAGTTTAGCGCGTGGACAGGGGCAGTTCTTC.

The chain combines TRBV4-1 with TRBJ2-2, with 14 bases identical to TRBD2. V dropped 0 bases and J dropped 1; count of bases not matched to a gene: 4. The V gene's germline CDR1 is MGHRA and CDR2 YSYEKL. There are 19 residues in the CDR3. The CDR3 sequence: CASSQEGGTSGRNTGELFF. DNA of the CDR3: TGCGCCAGCAGCCAAGAAGGCGGGACTAGCGGGAGGAACACCGGGGAGCTGTTTTTT.

The rearrangement links TRBV6-1 to TRBJ2-7; D tentatively fits TRBD1 or TRBD2 (5 bases each). Trimming took 5 bases from V and 3 from J, leaving 17 bases between them. Germline-derived CDR1 and CDR2 are MNHNS and SASEGT. There are 15 residues in the CDR3. In DNA, the CDR3 is TGTGCCAGCAGTCGCTCCGGGACGTTGGTCTACGAGCAGTACTTC. Protein: CASSRSGTLVYEQYF.

This clonotype has only a few counts. V and J are TRBV6-1 and TRBJ1-1; D ambiguous. This CDR3 has 13 amino acids. V gave up 7 bases and J gave up 6 bases, with 15 bases separating them. Germline assignment: CDR1 MNHNS and CDR2 SASEGT. The CDR3 loop is CASTYNSEAEAFF. The CDR3 nucleotides are TGTGCCAGCACATATAATTCGGAGGCTGAAGCTTTCTTT.

This clonotype was seen more than once but under ten times. V usage is TRBV18 and J usage is TRBJ2-5; D is unresolved. The CDR3 totals 13 residues. Trimming removed 2 bases at V and 2 bases at J, with 6 bases between. Germline lookup yields CDR1 KGHSH and CDR2 LQKENI. The CDR3 bases are TGTGCCAGCTCACCAGAACTGCAAGAGACCCAGTACTTC. This translates into CASSPELQETQYF.

Remarks on this clonotype: This clone may be a read error of a much larger clone one base away. CDR3 residues: CASSPSGGKTDTQYF. The CDR3 DNA reads TGTGCCAGCAGCCCTAGCGGGGGGAAAACAGATACGCAGTATTTT. The chain links TRBV5-5 to TRBJ2-3; 11 nucleotides line up with TRBD2. Germline lookup yields CDR1 SGHKS and CDR2 YYEKEE (reference sequence). The CDR3 spans 15 residues. V gave up 4 bases and J gave up 3 bases; unmatched junction bases: 4.

V usage is TRBV12-3 or TRBV12-4 and J usage is TRBJ2-4; D is possibly TRBD1 or TRBD2 (5 bases each). Trimming left V 2 bases short and J 2 bases short, with 10 bases between. CDR3 length: 15 amino acids. The CDR3 DNA is TGTGCCAGCAGTTTAAATGGGGGTCCCAAAAACATTCAGTACTTC. It codes for CASSLNGGPKNIQYF.

This clonotype was observed a handful of times. The rearrangement joins TRBV27 to TRBJ1-5; TRBD1 agrees at 8 bases. J was trimmed by 7 bases and V by 5 bases; bases with no gene match: 10. Per the germline V gene, CDR1 is MNHEY and CDR2 is SMNVEV (reference sequence). The CDR3 loop spans 15 amino acids. The CDR3 nucleotides are TGTGCCAGCAGTCGGGACAGGTTAGTTTCCCAGCCCCAGCATTTT. As protein: CASSRDRLVSQPQHF.

The CDR3 loop is CASSLFSIGELFF. The CDR3 region has the DNA TGTGCCAGCAGCTTGTTTAGCATCGGGGAGCTGTTTTTT. The V and J genes are TRBV5-6 and TRBJ2-2; D uncertain. Trimming shortened V by 1 base and J by 7 bases, and 8 bases separated the two germline ends. The germline V gene has CDR1 SGHDT and CDR2 YYEEEE. The CDR3 totals 13 residues.

A few counts support this clonotype. The chain has TRBV10-3 and TRBJ2-7; no definite D call. This CDR3 is built from 12 residues. Trimming left V 6 bases short and J 4 bases short, with 10 bases between. Germline-derived CDR1 and CDR2 are ENHRY and SYGVKD. The chain's CDR3 is CAIRRDRYEQYF. The CDR3 DNA follows: TGTGCCATCAGGCGAGACCGGTACGAGCAGTACTTC.

This clonotype was recorded a few times. This chain uses TRBV9 with TRBJ2-7; 7 bases map to TRBD1. The CDR3 is made up of 16 amino acids. Germline loops: CDR1 SGDLS, CDR2 YYNGEE. V shed 0 bases, J shed 5 bases, and the junction held 11 bases outside the gene matches. This CDR3 reads CASSVALQGNTHEQYF. For the CDR3, the DNA is TGTGCCAGCAGCGTAGCTTTACAGGGGAATACCCACGAGCAGTACTTC.

There are many counts of this clonotype. The chain employs TRBV6-5 and TRBJ2-1, with 8 nucleotides matching TRBD2. Trimming at V came to 10 bases and at J to 3 bases, leaving 2 bases not matched to a gene. Germline V gives CDR1 MNHEY, CDR2 SVGAGI. The CDR3 spans 12 residues. CDR3 sequence (DNA): TGTGCCACGAGCGGGGGCTACAATGAGCAGTTCTTC. Amino acids: CATSGGYNEQFF.

This clonotype was picked up many times. The chain is built from TRBV12-3 or TRBV12-4 and TRBJ1-2; D gene ambiguous. This CDR3 has 13 amino acids. V was cut by 1 base and J by 5 bases, with 8 bases left in between. The CDR3 DNA follows: TGTGCCAGCAGTTTAGGGTCACCTTATGGCTACACCTTC. Residues: CASSLGSPYGYTF.

This clonotype was observed at least ten times. The chain joins TRBV5-5 to TRBJ1-1; D ambiguous. The germline V gene has CDR1 SGHKS and CDR2 YYEKEE (reference sequence). This CDR3 region has 13 residues. With 5 bases removed from V and 1 base from J, the gap between germline ends came to 9 bases. CDR3 sequence reads: CASSSRTNTEAFF. Written as DNA, the CDR3 is TGTGCCAGCAGTTCTAGAACGAACACTGAAGCTTTCTTT. Supplemented by reference TRBV5-5 and TRBJ1-1, the full variable domain reads DAGVTQSPTHLIKTRGQQVTLRCSPISGHKSVSWYQQVLGQGPQFIFQYYEKEERGRGNFPDRFSARQFPNYSSELNVNALLLGDSALYLCASSSRTNTEAFFGQGTRLTVV.

V gene TRBV29-1 combines with J gene TRBJ1-1, with 10 positions matching TRBD1. The CDR3 is 13 residues long. In germline, CDR1 is SQVTM, CDR2 ANQGSEA. After removal of 7 bases from V and 3 bases from J, the junction contained 5 bases not matched to a gene. CDR3 sequence (DNA): TGCAGCGCGGGACAGGGGTCGTACACTGAAGCTTTCTTT. Translating gives CSAGQGSYTEAFF.